The source of this T cell receptor beta chain is a study of low-dose radiotherapy and immunotherapy resistance in tumors. Sample time point: after trial treatment. The treatment is: LDRT plus nivolumab, ipilimumab, low-dose cyclophosphamide and aspirin (RACIN trial). Amplification, which lasted 20 to 25 PCR cycles, used a constant-region primer and V-primer adapter to amplify TCRs. TCRdb reprocessed the reads with MiXCR, giving one entry per CDR3 protein. The sample contains around 57,000 distinct CDR3 sequences, around a third of which appear only once. This clonotype was seen repeatedly, ten times or more. V lost 3 bases and J 7 bases, leaving 3 bases between the germline ends. Germline lookup yields CDR1 SQVTM and CDR2 ANQGSEA. The CDR3 is made up of 10 amino acids.

The receptor was derived from a male donor with rectosigmoid adenocarcinoma. This material consisted of PBMCs, taken after low-dose radiotherapy plus immunotherapy. V gene TRBV29-1 combines with J gene TRBJ2-2; D uncertain. The CDR3 region has the DNA TGCAGCGTTGAGGTCGGGGAGCTGTTTTTT. Protein: CSVEVGELFF.